This passage covers 17 T cell receptor beta chains from one sample sequenced in a study of blood T cells in healthy people across ages. The second PCR ran about 6 to 12 cycles with a sample-barcoded 5' primer and J-beta primers. TCRdb re-called the 5' RACE reads with MiXCR, one entry per CDR3 protein. Of 600,000 or so distinct CDR3 sequences listed, approximately 30% are singletons. Sequencing was carried out using blood. Every receptor here comes from an elderly woman in good health.

This clonotype was picked up many times. The V and J genes are TRBV10-3 and TRBJ1-1; D call uncertain. CDR3 length: 14 residues. CDR1 is ENHRY, CDR2 SYGVKD, per germline. V gave up 8 bases and J gave up 2 bases, with 15 bases separating them. As DNA, the CDR3 is TGTGCCATCCTTTCAAGTCTGAGTAACACTGAAGCTTTCTTT. Translating it yields CAILSSLSNTEAFF.

Remarks on this clonotype: Since a much larger clone is just one base distant, this may be a read error. V usage is TRBV7-6 and J usage is TRBJ2-7; 9 bases are shared with TRBD1. This CDR3 has 15 amino acids. The germline V gene encodes CDR1 SGHVS and CDR2 FNYEAQ. DNA of the CDR3: TGTGTCAGCAGCTTAGTTGGGACAGGGCGCGACGAGCAGTACTTC. This codes for CVSSLVGTGRDEQYF.

This clonotype was seen ten or more times. The chain couples TRBV27 to TRBJ2-4, with D unclear. Germline CDR1 reads MNHEY; CDR2 reads SMNVEV (reference sequence). The CDR3 spans 17 residues. The V and J ends lost 0 bases and 1 base respectively, with 13 bases between them. The CDR3 is CASSLSSQSSAKNIQYF. The CDR3 DNA follows: TGTGCCAGCAGTTTATCGAGTCAGTCTTCCGCCAAAAACATTCAGTACTTC.

This clonotype was seen only a few times. The chain is built from TRBV20-1 and TRBJ1-6; weak D call: TRBD1 (5 bases). There are 17 residues in the CDR3. Germline values: CDR1 DFQATT, CDR2 SNEGSKA (reference sequence). V dropped 1 base and J dropped 0 bases, with 13 bases sitting between them. CDR3 bases: TGCAGTGCTAGAGTTTCACAGGAAAGCTCCTATAATTCACCCCTCCACTTT. Its translation: CSARVSQESSYNSPLHF.

The table lists this clonotype with many counts. A much larger clone is a single base away; this may be a read error. This rearrangement joins TRBV6-2 or TRBV6-3 to TRBJ2-7; no reliable D call. CDR3 length: 11 residues. Germline V lookup: CDR1 MNHEY, CDR2 SVGEGT. Trimming shortened V by 2 bases and J by 5 bases, and 4 bases separated the two germline ends. Here the CDR3 DNA reads TGTGCCAGCAGTTACGGGGACGAGCAGTACTTC. This gives the protein CASSYGDEQYF.

This clonotype was recorded a few times. J is TRBJ1-5 and V is TRBV28; TRBD1 aligns across 8 bases. J lost 7 bases, V lost 5 bases, and 19 bases had no gene match. The CDR3 extends over 18 amino acids. CDR1 is MDHEN, CDR2 SYDVKM, per germline. The CDR3 coding sequence is TGTGCCAGCAGTCTGCAGTGGGGGGACAGGCGGGTAGACCAGCCCCAGCATTTT. Its translation is CASSLQWGDRRVDQPQHF.

A remark on this clonotype: A much more abundant neighbour one base away suggests this may be a read error. The chain combines TRBV5-6 with TRBJ2-7, with 12 bases that match TRBD1. Germline CDR1 reads SGHDT; CDR2 reads YYEEEE. V lost 4 bases to trimming and J lost 7 bases; unmatched junction nucleotides: 9. This CDR3 has 15 residues. The CDR3 nucleotides read TGTGCCAGCAGCCCCGGGACAGGGGGCATGAGGGAGCAGTACTTC. Protein: CASSPGTGGMREQYF.

The genes are TRBV9 and TRBJ2-2, with no clear D. Germline V lookup: CDR1 SGDLS, CDR2 YYNGEE. V lost 3 bases and J 6 bases, leaving 9 bases between the germline ends. The CDR3 loop spans 13 amino acids. This CDR3 reads CASSAGSPGELFF. The CDR3 coding sequence is TGTGCCAGCAGCGCAGGTTCACCCGGGGAGCTGTTTTTT.

Points on this clonotype: Because it lacks the conserved phenylalanine or tryptophan at the end, this CDR3 is likely a read error. V usage is TRBV13 and J usage is TRBJ1-4; D gene ambiguous. Looked up from germline, CDR1 is PRHDT and CDR2 is FYEKMQ (reference sequence). Trimming removed 4 bases at V and 7 bases at J, with 25 bases between. The CDR3 totals 18 residues. In DNA form, the CDR3 reads TGTGCCAGCAGCTACCGGACGGGCAATCTTGTGGCGAGTGAAAAACTGTTTTTG. This translates into CASSYRTGNLVASEKLFL.

The chain links TRBV4-2 to TRBJ2-1, with a weak D call TRBD2 (6 bases). The V end lost 0 bases, the J end lost 13 bases, and 22 bases lay between the germline ends. The CDR3 sequence is 16 residues long. Germline loops: CDR1 LGHNA, CDR2 YNFKEQ. CDR3 in amino acids: CASSQDLGRGGETQFF. The CDR3 DNA reads TGTGCCAGCAGCCAAGATTTAGGACGGGGAGGAGAGACCCAGTTCTTC.

To note about this clonotype: Since a much larger clone is just one base distant, this may be a read error. The chain joins TRBV30 to TRBJ1-5, with D unclear. Trimming shortened V by 3 bases and J by 0 bases, and 9 bases separated the two germline ends. The CDR3 length is 14 residues. Germline CDR1 and CDR2: GTSNPN and SVGIG (reference sequence). The CDR3 DNA reads as TGTGCCTGGAGGCTTCAATTTAGCAATCAGCCCCAGCATTTT. It translates to CAWRLQFSNQPQHF.

The chain recombines TRBV10-3 with TRBJ1-4; possibly TRBD1 for D (6 bases). Per germline, CDR1 ENHRY and CDR2 SYGVKD. Trimming took 10 bases from V and 1 from J, leaving 10 bases between them. The CDR3 totals 13 residues. In nucleotides, the CDR3 is TGTGCCAGTGGGGGGCAAACTAATGAAAAACTGTTTTTT. Protein product: CASGGQTNEKLFF.

This clonotype was recorded at least ten times. The chain combines TRBV2 with TRBJ1-2; TRBD1 is a possible D gene (5 bases). The CDR3 is 11 amino acids. Germline V gene sequence: CDR1 SNHLY, CDR2 FYNNEI. Trimming pared 4 bases from V and 6 bases from J, leaving 6 bases between. The CDR3 sequence: CASSGQHGYTF. The CDR3 nucleotides are TGTGCCAGCAGTGGACAGCATGGCTACACCTTC.

The sample holds many counts of this clonotype. V usage is TRBV19 and J usage is TRBJ2-1; 7 positions match TRBD2. J lost 8 bases, V lost 7 bases, and 5 bases had no gene match. Per germline, CDR1 LNHDA and CDR2 SQIVND (reference sequence). The CDR3 has 12 amino acids. The CDR3 DNA follows: TGTGCCAGTAACATGGGAGGGTATGAGCAGTTCTTC. It is translated as CASNMGGYEQFF.

The chain carries TRBV5-1 and TRBJ2-1; D is unresolved. V lost 2 bases and J 4 bases, leaving 13 bases between the germline ends. This CDR3 has 15 amino acids. CDR1 is SGHRS, CDR2 YFSETQ, per germline. The CDR3 DNA reads as TGCGCCAGCAGCTTTAGCAGCCGACAATACAATGAGCAGTTCTTC. It yields the protein CASSFSSRQYNEQFF.

The table lists this clonotype with many counts. The V and J genes are TRBV24-1 and TRBJ2-5, with D unresolved. Germline values: CDR1 KGHDR, CDR2 SFDVKD. The V end lost 5 bases, the J end lost 1 base, and 7 bases lay between the germline ends. The CDR3 is made up of 13 amino acids. As DNA, the CDR3 is TGTGCCACCAGTGTGGGCTTCCAAGAGACCCAGTACTTC. It codes for CATSVGFQETQYF.

This clonotype has ten or more counts. The chain combines TRBV6-6 with TRBJ1-6; TRBD1 is a possible D gene (6 bases). Germline CDR1 MNHNY, CDR2 SVGAGI (reference sequence). Trimming took off 2 bases at V and 6 bases at J, with 17 bases between the two ends. The CDR3 is made up of 17 amino acids. The CDR3 is CASSYGRSGASNSPLHF. The CDR3 DNA sequence: TGTGCCAGCAGTTACGGGAGGTCGGGGGCTTCTAATTCACCCCTCCACTTT.